The 29 T cell receptor beta chains given below trace back to one sample, sequenced in a study of shared clonotypes between healthy human individuals. This table comes from immunoSEQ multiplex PCR, and its TCRdb copy is limited to in-frame clones, with some not included. This table holds about 2.2 million clones, just under 95% found once. The naive CD8 subset, CD45RO-negative cells positively selected for CCR7, excluded terminally differentiated effector memory CD45RA+ cells. Material for sequencing was naive CD8+ T cells from PBMCs. These receptor sequences come from a man in his late teens or twenties in good health. Some clones in this sample may be carry-over from other donors' samples.

The rearrangement links TRBV13 to TRBJ2-1, with D perhaps TRBD1 (5 bases). The CDR3 extends over 12 amino acids. The germline V gene encodes CDR1 PRHDT and CDR2 FYEKMQ (reference sequence). Trimming took 3 bases from V and 7 from J, leaving 7 bases between them. The CDR3 coding sequence is TGTGCCAGCAGCTTCTACAGGAATGAGCAGTTCTTC. It codes for CASSFYRNEQFF.

This sequence joins TRBV7-9 and TRBJ1-1; D may be TRBD1 (5 bases). V shed 5 bases and J shed 1 base, with 8 bases lying between them. Germline-derived CDR1 and CDR2 are SEHNR and FQNEAQ (reference sequence). The CDR3 is 13 amino acids. In nucleotides, the CDR3 is TGTGCCAGCAGCGGAGACAGGAACACTGAAGCTTTCTTT. This codes for CASSGDRNTEAFF.

The CDR3 region has the DNA TGTGCCAGTAGTATTAGTTTCGCCATCAACACCGGGGAGCTGTTTTTT. This encodes CASSISFAINTGELFF. This chain links TRBV19 with TRBJ2-2; D not certain. This CDR3 spans 16 amino acids. V lost 3 bases and J 2 bases, leaving 13 bases between the germline ends. From germline, CDR1 is LNHDA and CDR2 SQIVND (reference sequence).

The rearrangement joins TRBV7-9 to TRBJ2-1; a possible D gene is TRBD2 (5 bases). The CDR3 is 16 amino acids. The germline gives CDR1 SEHNR, CDR2 FQNEAQ (reference sequence). The V and J ends lost 6 bases and 4 bases respectively, with 19 bases between them. The CDR3 DNA follows: TGTGCCAGCAGTGCCCCACTAGGCCTCGGGTACAATGAGCAGTTCTTC. The encoded protein is CASSAPLGLGYNEQFF.

The chain joins TRBV28 to TRBJ2-5, with 10 bases matching TRBD1. CDR1 is MDHEN, CDR2 SYDVKM, per germline. J gave up 4 bases and V 5 bases, and 13 bases lay outside the gene matches. The CDR3 has 17 amino acids. CDR3 in amino acids: CASSPPRGTGARETQYF. DNA for the CDR3: TGTGCCAGCAGTCCACCCCGAGGGACAGGGGCCCGAGAGACCCAGTACTTC.

The chain couples TRBV19 to TRBJ2-1; 8 bases align to TRBD2. Germline CDR1 reads LNHDA; CDR2 reads SQIVND (reference sequence). CDR3 length: 19 amino acids. Trimming at V came to 9 bases and at J to 0 bases, leaving 19 bases not matched to a gene. The CDR3 loop reads CASLGSSGSEESSYNEQFF. The CDR3 bases are TGTGCCAGCCTGGGGTCCAGCGGGAGCGAGGAAAGCTCCTACAATGAGCAGTTCTTC.

On this clone: This sample includes further DNA sequences coding for the same CDR3. The V gene is TRBV28, the J gene TRBJ2-2; D not resolved. The CDR3 spans 14 residues. Per the germline V gene, CDR1 is MDHEN and CDR2 is SYDVKM. V dropped 2 bases and J dropped 0 bases, with 4 bases sitting between them. Here the CDR3 reads CASSLGPNTGELFF. CDR3 in DNA: TGTGCCAGCAGTTTAGGCCCGAACACCGGGGAGCTGTTTTTT.

Points on this clone: The sample has other DNA sequences that encode this CDR3 too. The rearrangement links TRBV6-5 to TRBJ2-1; no clear D gene. Germline-derived CDR1 and CDR2 are MNHEY and SVGAGI. The CDR3 loop spans 15 amino acids. With 2 bases removed from V and 0 bases from J, the gap between germline ends came to 8 bases. In DNA, the CDR3 is TGTGCCAGCAGTTACGGGCTAAGCTCCTACAATGAGCAGTTCTTC. Translated: CASSYGLSSYNEQFF.

The rearrangement joins TRBV19 to TRBJ1-1; no reliable D call. The CDR3 length is 11 residues. The V and J ends lost 7 bases and 6 bases respectively, with 9 bases between them. Germline lookup yields CDR1 LNHDA and CDR2 SQIVND (reference sequence). CDR3 in DNA: TGTGCCAGTATCGGTGGGCCTGAAGCTTTCTTT. It is translated as CASIGGPEAFF.

This chain joins TRBV28 and TRBJ2-7; tentative D call: TRBD2 (5 bases). Trimming removed 2 bases at V and 0 bases at J, with 20 bases between. Germline V lookup: CDR1 MDHEN, CDR2 SYDVKM. This CDR3 is 18 amino acids long. CDR3 amino acids: CASSLVAGGPLSSYEQYF. As DNA, the CDR3 is TGTGCCAGCAGTTTAGTGGCGGGCGGGCCTCTCAGCTCCTACGAGCAGTACTTC. Together with reference TRBV28 and TRBJ2-7, the CDR3 gives the full variable domain: DVKVTQSSRYLVKRTGEKVFLECVQDMDHENMFWYRQDPGLGLRLIYFSYDVKMKEKGDIPEGYSVSREKKERFSLILESASTNQTSMYLCASSLVAGGPLSSYEQYFGPGTRLTVT.

The count of this clone is one. The rearrangement uses TRBV27 and TRBJ1-2, with D possibly being TRBD1 (6 bases). The germline V gene has CDR1 MNHEY and CDR2 SMNVEV (reference sequence). This CDR3 has 14 residues. Trimming removed 6 bases at V and 8 bases at J, with 19 bases between. CDR3 residues: CASRPGGAGGGYTF. The DNA of the CDR3 is TGTGCCAGCAGACCCGGGGGGGCGGGTGGCGGCTACACCTTC.

This chain uses TRBV27 with TRBJ1-3; D unresolved. CDR1 and CDR2 (germline): MNHEY, SMNVEV (reference sequence). There are 15 residues in the CDR3. V was cut by 0 bases and J by 4 bases, with 10 bases left in between. The chain's CDR3 is CASSLSTGSGNTIYF. The CDR3 nucleotides read TGTGCCAGCAGTTTATCGACGGGCTCAGGAAACACCATATATTTT.

Remarks on this clone: One junction end does not reproduce the germline sequence, and a read error may be involved. The chain links TRBV19 to TRBJ1-5; no clear D gene. Per germline, CDR1 LNHDA and CDR2 SQIVND (reference sequence). This CDR3 spans 14 amino acids. CDR3 region: CASTIWGGNQPQHF. The CDR3 bases are TGTGCCAGTACTATATGGGGTGGCAATCAGCCCCAGCATTTT.

The chain carries TRBV15 and TRBJ2-3; unclear D gene. Deletions cut 3 bases from V and 5 bases from J, with 12 bases between. Germline V gene lookup returns CDR1 LNHNV and CDR2 YYDKDF (reference sequence). The CDR3 spans 14 residues. The DNA for the CDR3 is TGTGCCACCAGCAGGGTGGTGTGGGGAGATACGCAGTATTTT. Encoded protein: CATSRVVWGDTQYF.

The chain recombines TRBV27 with TRBJ2-7, with D uncertain. Germline-derived CDR1 and CDR2 are MNHEY and SMNVEV (reference sequence). With 5 bases removed from V and 4 bases from J, the gap between germline ends came to 9 bases. The CDR3 totals 12 residues. The CDR3 DNA reads as TGTGCCAGCAGTACCCCTCCTTACGAGCAGTACTTC. Translation: CASSTPPYEQYF.

CDR3 DNA: TGTGCCAGCAGCCAAAGAGGCTACGAGCAGTACTTC. Encoded protein: CASSQRGYEQYF. The chain couples TRBV7-2 to TRBJ2-7; D call uncertain. Between the trimmed V and J ends, which lost 5 bases and 3 bases, there was a span of 8 bases. The CDR3 contains 12 residues. Germline V gives CDR1 SGHTA, CDR2 FQGNSA.

The J gene is TRBJ1-2, the V gene TRBV7-3; 11 positions match TRBD1. Germline loops: CDR1 SGHTA, CDR2 FQGTGA. This CDR3 has 14 residues. V trimming: 4 bases; J trimming: 6 bases; junction bases outside the gene matches: 4. CDR3 residues: CASSSGQGADGYTF. CDR3 coding DNA: TGTGCCAGCAGCTCCGGACAGGGGGCGGATGGCTACACCTTC.

The chain is built from TRBV7-9 and TRBJ1-2; no reliable D call. This CDR3 spans 14 amino acids. Trimming took 4 bases from V and 4 from J, leaving 13 bases between them. Germline V gene data show CDR1 as SEHNR and CDR2 as FQNEAQ (reference sequence). The CDR3 here is CASSSGESSYGYTF. CDR3 nucleotide sequence: TGTGCCAGCAGCTCAGGAGAATCGTCCTATGGCTACACCTTC. Using reference TRBV7-9 and TRBJ1-2 for the parts outside the CDR3, the full variable domain is DTGVSQNPRHKITKRGQNVTFRCDPISEHNRLYWYRQTLGQGPEFLTYFQNEAQLEKSRLLSDRFSAERPKGSFSTLEIQRTEQGDSAMYLCASSSGESSYGYTFGSGTRLTVV.

V and J are TRBV27 and TRBJ2-7, with 11 bases matching TRBD1. Per germline, CDR1 MNHEY and CDR2 SMNVEV (reference sequence). The CDR3 is 14 amino acids. The V segment lost 5 bases and the J segment 6 bases; nucleotides outside the gene matches: 6. The CDR3 loop reads CASSLTGTGGEQYF. DNA of the CDR3: TGTGCCAGCAGTCTCACCGGGACAGGGGGCGAGCAGTACTTC.

This clone was counted a single time. V and J are TRBV10-1 and TRBJ2-4; D may correspond to TRBD1 or TRBD2 (6 bases each). The CDR3 totals 12 residues. Looked up from germline, CDR1 is WNHNN and CDR2 is SYGVQD (reference sequence). V lost 0 bases and J 11 bases, leaving 8 bases between the germline ends. CDR3 sequence (DNA): TGCGCCAGCAGTGAGTCACGGGGGCTTCAGTACTTC. This gives the protein CASSESRGLQYF.

The chain recombines TRBV10-3 with TRBJ2-2; 8 bases match TRBD2. Unmatched junction bases numbered 1, after V lost 10 bases and J lost 6 bases. The CDR3 covers 11 residues. CDR1 is ENHRY and CDR2 is SYGVKD in the germline V gene. The CDR3 DNA reads TGTGCCACGGGGGGGGCCGGGGAGCTGTTTTTT. Translating it yields CATGGAGELFF.

The chain links TRBV4-1 to TRBJ2-7, with 8 bases matching TRBD2. The CDR3 is 15 residues long. The V gene end was trimmed by 0 bases and the J gene end by 4 bases; junction bases not matched to a gene: 5. Germline V lookup: CDR1 MGHRA, CDR2 YSYEKL. In nucleotides, the CDR3 is TGCGCCAGCAGCCAAGAATCTAGCGGGTTTTACGAGCAGTACTTC. Protein sequence: CASSQESSGFYEQYF.

The J gene is TRBJ2-7, the V gene TRBV13; TRBD2 aligns across 7 bases. V trimming: 1 base; J trimming: 0 bases; junction bases outside the gene matches: 6. CDR3 size: 16 residues. In germline, CDR1 is PRHDT, CDR2 FYEKMQ (reference sequence). The CDR3 here is CASSLEGGTGSYEQYF. Here the CDR3 DNA reads TGTGCCAGCAGCTTAGAGGGAGGGACGGGCTCCTACGAGCAGTACTTC.

CDR3 DNA: TGTGCCAGCAGCGCGACCCCGGGCGGCGAGCAGTACTTC. Protein: CASSATPGGEQYF. This chain links TRBV5-6 with TRBJ2-7; D remains unclear. The length of the CDR3 is 13 residues. The germline V gene encodes CDR1 SGHDT and CDR2 YYEEEE. Between the trimmed V and J ends, which lost 4 bases and 6 bases, there was a span of 14 bases.

The chain carries TRBV7-6 and TRBJ2-3; 12 positions agree with TRBD2. V shed 5 bases and J 6 bases; nucleotides not matched to a gene: 9. Per germline, CDR1 SGHVS and CDR2 FNYEAQ. The CDR3 runs to 16 residues. CDR3 loop: CASSESSGRAGDTQYF. The CDR3 DNA sequence: TGTGCCAGCAGCGAGTCTAGCGGGAGGGCTGGGGATACGCAGTATTTT.

The chain carries TRBV11-2 and TRBJ1-1; 8 bases map to TRBD1. V shed 5 bases and J 1 base; nucleotides not matched to a gene: 12. This CDR3 contains 17 residues. Germline V gene lookup returns CDR1 SGHAT and CDR2 FQNNGV. CDR3 nucleotide sequence: TGTGCCAGCAGCCCTTGGCAGGGGGCTACCAAGAACACTGAAGCTTTCTTT. Translated: CASSPWQGATKNTEAFF.

V usage is TRBV5-5 and J usage is TRBJ1-5; D is unresolved. V shed 4 bases and J shed 3 bases, with 11 bases lying between them. The CDR3 consists of 14 residues. Germline CDR1 SGHKS, CDR2 YYEKEE (reference sequence). The CDR3 DNA reads as TGTGCCAGCAGCGGAGACATCTCCAATCAGCCCCAGCATTTT. Its translation: CASSGDISNQPQHF.

The rearrangement uses TRBV7-8 and TRBJ2-1, with TRBD2 matching over 9 bases. Germline V gives CDR1 SGHVS, CDR2 FQNEAQ. The CDR3 totals 15 residues. Trimming took 0 bases from V and 9 from J; bases not matched to a gene: 6. This chain's CDR3 is CASSLASGSYFEQFF. The CDR3 nucleotides are TGTGCCAGCAGCTTAGCTAGCGGGAGTTACTTTGAGCAGTTCTTC.

The V call is TRBV7-9, the J call TRBJ2-7; D is undetermined. CDR1 is SEHNR and CDR2 is FQNEAQ in the germline V gene (reference sequence). The V gene lost 3 bases and the J gene lost 1 base, with 7 bases spanning the gap. This CDR3 comprises 13 residues. The CDR3 coding sequence is TGTGCCAGCAGCTTCTCAGCTTCCTACGAGCAGTACTTC. It specifies CASSFSASYEQYF.